The 21 T cell receptor beta chains presented below share a single source sample, sequenced in a study of T cells in Graves' hyperthyroidism and ophthalmopathy (dated by TCRdb to between 2019 and 2020). Library method: multiplex PCR. The reads were generated on an Illumina HiSeq 2000. The TCR beta CDR3 regions were amplified from the RNA transcripts. For the first round of RT-PCR on the TCR CDR3, the HTBI primer set was used together with the Qiagen OneStep RT-PCR kit. TCRdb reworked the public reads: Q25 trimming with fastp, MiXCR clone assembly, productive beta chains retained. Each entry is one CDR3 protein sequence, shown with its most common DNA and genes. For this sample the table gives tens of thousands of distinct CDR3 sequences, of which around 50% were detected only once. About 6% of the sample is held by the ten biggest clonotypes. Specimen: blood. These receptors were obtained from a woman in her forties or fifties with Graves' hyperthyroidism that later progressed to Graves' ophthalmopathy.

The chain recombines TRBV24-1 with TRBJ2-7; 12 nucleotides agree with TRBD2. V lost 3 bases and J lost 2; bases outside the gene matches: 7. CDR1 and CDR2 (germline): KGHDR, SFDVKD. The CDR3 runs to 17 residues. CDR3 nucleotides: TGTGCCACCAGTGATGGGGGGACTAGCGGGCTTACCTACGAGCAGTACTTC. This codes for CATSDGGTSGLTYEQYF.

This chain joins TRBV7-2 and TRBJ2-3; D may match TRBD1 or TRBD2 (5 bases each). The CDR3 runs 16 residues. V lost 5 bases, J lost 6 bases, and 21 bases lay in between. Per germline, CDR1 SGHTA and CDR2 FQGNSA. CDR3 nucleotides: TGTGCCAGCAGCCATGCGACGGGACCGCTAAGGGATACGCAGTATTTT. This gives the protein CASSHATGPLRDTQYF. The whole variable domain, remainder taken from reference TRBV7-2 and TRBJ2-3, is GAGVSQSPSNKVTEKGKDVELRCDPISGHTALYWYRQSLGQGLEFLIYFQGNSAPDKSGLPSDRFSAERTGGSVSTLTIQRTQQEDSAVYLCASSHATGPLRDTQYFGPGTRLTVL.

On this clonotype: A read error may produce the germline difference seen at one junction end. The chain joins TRBV12-3 or TRBV12-4 to TRBJ1-6; 7 nucleotides match TRBD1. This CDR3 region has 14 residues. The CDR3 DNA reads TGTGCCAGCAGTTTGGGACAGAATAAATCACCCCTCCACTTT. Its translation: CASSLGQNKSPLHF.

There are many counts of this clonotype. This chain joins TRBV5-4 and TRBJ2-2; possibly TRBD2 for D (6 bases). Germline-derived CDR1 and CDR2 are SGHNT and YYREEE (reference sequence). The germline V and J ends were trimmed by 0 bases and 4 bases, with 13 bases remaining between them. The CDR3 totals 16 residues. DNA of the CDR3: TGTGCCAGCAGCTTGGGGGGGGTAGCGCGCACCGGGGAGCTGTTTTTT. It codes for CASSLGGVARTGELFF.

The chain combines TRBV20-1 with TRBJ2-3, with D hard to call. Between the trimmed V and J ends, which lost 6 bases and 1 base, there was a span of 11 bases. Germline-derived CDR1 and CDR2 are DFQATT and SNEGSKA (reference sequence). CDR3 length: 13 amino acids. The CDR3 region is CSAPDHRTDTQYF. The CDR3 DNA reads as TGCAGTGCACCCGATCACCGCACAGATACGCAGTATTTT.

This chain joins TRBV24-1 and TRBJ2-2, with 8 nucleotides matching TRBD2. V was clipped by 3 bases and J by 8 bases; unmatched bases: 7. Germline CDR1 KGHDR, CDR2 SFDVKD. The CDR3 has 15 residues. The CDR3 DNA follows: TGTGCCACCAGTGATCGCGGGACTAGTGCGGGGGAGCTGTTTTTT. This codes for CATSDRGTSAGELFF.

This chain joins TRBV20-1 and TRBJ2-7; 9 bases are shared with TRBD2. With V trimmed by 6 bases and J by 2 bases, 5 bases remained unmatched. The length of the CDR3 is 13 residues. CDR1 is DFQATT, CDR2 SNEGSKA, per germline (reference sequence). The CDR3: CSAVTSGPYEQYF. CDR3 nucleotide sequence: TGCAGTGCGGTGACTAGCGGACCCTACGAGCAGTACTTC.

This clonotype has a count of ten or more. The chain uses TRBV6-2 or TRBV6-3 and TRBJ1-2; 8 bases are a match to TRBD1. The CDR3 sequence is 15 residues long. In germline, CDR1 is MNHEY, CDR2 SVGEGT. The ends lost 6 bases at V and 3 bases at J; junction bases unmatched: 9. CDR3: CASRSPQGADYGYTF. The CDR3 DNA reads TGTGCCAGCAGGTCGCCCCAGGGGGCCGACTATGGCTACACCTTC.

The J gene is TRBJ2-7, the V gene TRBV20-1; 12 bases fit TRBD2. Germline CDR1 reads DFQATT; CDR2 reads SNEGSKA (reference sequence). The CDR3 totals 16 residues. With 7 bases clipped from V and 0 bases from J, the junction kept 10 bases outside the gene matches. CDR3 protein: CSGAGLAGRSSYEQYF. The CDR3 DNA follows: TGCAGTGGAGCCGGACTAGCGGGAAGGAGCTCCTACGAGCAGTACTTC.

V gene TRBV10-3 combines with J gene TRBJ1-1, with D unclear. Trimming shortened V by 3 bases and J by 4 bases, and 6 bases separated the two germline ends. Germline values: CDR1 ENHRY, CDR2 SYGVKD. This CDR3 has 12 residues. The CDR3 loop is CAISESGTEAFF. In DNA form, the CDR3 reads TGTGCCATCAGTGAAAGCGGCACTGAAGCTTTCTTT.

This clonotype was counted a few times. The V gene is TRBV5-8, the J gene TRBJ2-7; D gene ambiguous. Germline V CDR1 and CDR2: SGHTS, YDEGEE. Trimming removed 0 bases at V and 10 bases at J, with 2 bases between. This CDR3 is 9 amino acids long. The CDR3: CASSLGQYF. The DNA of the CDR3 is TGTGCCAGCAGCTTGGGTCAGTACTTC.

This clonotype turned up a few times. This chain uses TRBV7-8 with TRBJ2-5; TRBD1 matches at 10 bases. After removal of 1 base from V and 9 bases from J, the junction contained 11 bases not matched to a gene. The CDR3 spans 16 residues. The germline gives CDR1 SGHVS, CDR2 FQNEAQ. CDR3 in amino acids: CASSLGQGAPNQPQYF. The DNA for the CDR3 is TGTGCCAGCAGCTTAGGACAGGGGGCCCCCAATCAGCCCCAGTACTTC. The full variable domain, rest sourced from reference TRBV7-8 and TRBJ2-5, is GAGVSQSPRYKVAKRGQDVALRCDPISGHVSLFWYQQALGQGPEFLTYFQNEAQLDKSGLPSDRFFAERPEGSVSTLKIQRTQQEDSAVYLCASSLGQGAPNQPQYFGPGTRLLVL.

The rearrangement joins TRBV30 to TRBJ1-5, with D possibly TRBD1 on 5 matching bases. Germline V gives CDR1 GTSNPN, CDR2 SVGIG (reference sequence). Deletions cut 2 bases from V and 15 bases from J, with 23 bases between. This CDR3 spans 14 amino acids. The CDR3 reads CAWSRSGWNQSRHF. The CDR3 DNA follows: TGTGCCTGGAGTCGGTCAGGGTGGAATCAGTCCCGGCATTTT.

This chain uses TRBV20-1 with TRBJ2-3; 12 bases map to TRBD1. This CDR3 has 14 residues. Germline CDR1 and CDR2: DFQATT and SNEGSKA (reference sequence). With V trimmed by 5 bases and J by 11 bases, 11 bases remained unmatched. As DNA, the CDR3 is TGCAGTGCTCGCCGGGACAGGGGGCACAATGAGCAGTATTTT. Protein sequence: CSARRDRGHNEQYF.

The genes are TRBV20-1 and TRBJ1-1; D is unresolved. The V end lost 2 bases, the J end lost 10 bases, and 11 bases lay between the germline ends. The CDR3 totals 11 residues. The germline V gene encodes CDR1 DFQATT and CDR2 SNEGSKA (reference sequence). The CDR3 loop is CSARMVWPAFF. For the CDR3, the DNA is TGCAGTGCTAGAATGGTATGGCCAGCTTTCTTT.

This clonotype was detected ten times or more. The chain is built from TRBV6-2 or TRBV6-3 and TRBJ2-4, with 8 bases fitting TRBD2. This CDR3 contains 14 residues. Germline V CDR1 and CDR2: MNHEY, SVGEGT. V was clipped by 6 bases and J by 8 bases; unmatched bases: 9. CDR3 bases: TGTGCCAGCAGCGGCCCCGGGACTAGTGACATTCAGTACTTC. The encoded protein is CASSGPGTSDIQYF.

The rearrangement links TRBV6-5 to TRBJ2-7; 10 nucleotides agree with TRBD2. CDR1 and CDR2 (germline): MNHEY, SVGAGI. V trimming: 6 bases; J trimming: 4 bases; junction bases outside the gene matches: 6. The CDR3 runs 14 residues. CDR3 sequence: CASSPASGSYEQYF. The CDR3 bases are TGTGCCAGCAGCCCCGCTAGCGGGAGTTACGAGCAGTACTTC.

This clonotype came up once. The junction differs from germline at one of its ends, possibly a read error. This chain uses TRBV7-6 with TRBJ1-4; D is uncertain. The CDR3 runs to 14 residues. Germline values: CDR1 SGHVS, CDR2 FNYEAQ. CDR3 DNA sequence: TGTGCCAGCAATCCACTGCCAACCAATGAAAAACTGTTTTTT. The encoded protein is CASNPLPTNEKLFF.

This clonotype was recorded at least ten times. This rearrangement joins TRBV30 to TRBJ2-7; a possible D gene is TRBD1 (5 bases). V lost 2 bases and J lost 5, with 10 bases in between. The CDR3 is made up of 12 amino acids. Germline V CDR1 and CDR2: GTSNPN, SVGIG (reference sequence). The CDR3 sequence is CAWSPTENEQYF. Here the CDR3 DNA reads TGTGCCTGGAGTCCGACAGAGAACGAGCAGTACTTC.

V and J are TRBV7-9 and TRBJ2-7; maybe TRBD2 (6 bases). The germline V gene has CDR1 SEHNR and CDR2 FQNEAQ (reference sequence). There are 15 residues in the CDR3. Trimming stripped 1 base from V and 1 base from J, with 11 bases between. For the CDR3, the DNA is TGTGCCAGCAGCTTAGGGGCGGGACCGTCCTACGAGCAGTACTTC. Encoded protein: CASSLGAGPSYEQYF.

This clonotype was picked up many times. In DNA, the CDR3 is TGCGCCAGCAGCGAATCGTGGAACACTGAAGCTTTCTTT. Protein: CASSESWNTEAFF. The gene calls are TRBV10-1 and TRBJ1-1, with D unclear. This CDR3 is built from 13 residues. The germline V gene has CDR1 WNHNN and CDR2 SYGVQD (reference sequence). V was pared by 6 bases and J by 1 base, with 9 bases between.